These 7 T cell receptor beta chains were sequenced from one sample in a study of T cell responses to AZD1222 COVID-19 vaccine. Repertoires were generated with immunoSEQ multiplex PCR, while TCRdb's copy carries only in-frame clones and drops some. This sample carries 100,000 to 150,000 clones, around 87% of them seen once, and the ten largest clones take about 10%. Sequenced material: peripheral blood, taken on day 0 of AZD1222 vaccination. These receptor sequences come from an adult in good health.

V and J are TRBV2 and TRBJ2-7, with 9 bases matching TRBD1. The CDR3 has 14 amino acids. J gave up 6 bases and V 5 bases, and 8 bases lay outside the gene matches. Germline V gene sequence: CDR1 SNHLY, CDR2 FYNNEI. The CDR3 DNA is TGTGCCAGCAGTCCGAGGACAGGGGAGTCCGAGCAGTACTTC. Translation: CASSPRTGESEQYF. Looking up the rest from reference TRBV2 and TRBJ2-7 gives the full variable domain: EPEVTQTPSHQVTQMGQEVILRCVPISNHLYFYWYRQILGQKVEFLVSFYNNEISEKSEIFDDQFSVERPDGSNFTLKIRSTKLEDSAMYFCASSPRTGESEQYFGPGTRLTVT.

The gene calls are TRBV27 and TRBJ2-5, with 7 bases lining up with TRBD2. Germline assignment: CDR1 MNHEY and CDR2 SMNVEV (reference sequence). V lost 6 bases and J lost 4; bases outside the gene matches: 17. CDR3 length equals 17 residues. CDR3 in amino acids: CASSLASSGLKGETQYF. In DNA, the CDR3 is TGTGCCAGCAGCCTCGCATCTAGCGGCCTCAAAGGAGAGACCCAGTACTTC.

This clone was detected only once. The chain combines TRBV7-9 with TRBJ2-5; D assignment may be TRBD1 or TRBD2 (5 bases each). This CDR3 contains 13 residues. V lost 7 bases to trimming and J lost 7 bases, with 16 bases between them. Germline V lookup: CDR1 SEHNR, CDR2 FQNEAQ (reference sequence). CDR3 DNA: TGTGCCAGCACCGAGGGGCCATCGGTGACCCAGTACTTC. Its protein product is CASTEGPSVTQYF.

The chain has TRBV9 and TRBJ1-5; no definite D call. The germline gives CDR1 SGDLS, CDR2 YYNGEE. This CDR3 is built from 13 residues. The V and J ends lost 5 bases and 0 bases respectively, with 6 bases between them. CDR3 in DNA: TGTGCCAGCAGTGGAGATAGCAATCAGCCCCAGCATTTT. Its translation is CASSGDSNQPQHF.

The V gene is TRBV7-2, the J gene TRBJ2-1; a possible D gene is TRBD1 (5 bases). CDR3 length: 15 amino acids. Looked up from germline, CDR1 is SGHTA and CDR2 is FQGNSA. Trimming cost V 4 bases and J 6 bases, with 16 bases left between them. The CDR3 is CASSSVAGLLNEQFF. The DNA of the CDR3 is TGTGCCAGCAGCTCCGTCGCAGGGTTACTCAATGAGCAGTTCTTC.

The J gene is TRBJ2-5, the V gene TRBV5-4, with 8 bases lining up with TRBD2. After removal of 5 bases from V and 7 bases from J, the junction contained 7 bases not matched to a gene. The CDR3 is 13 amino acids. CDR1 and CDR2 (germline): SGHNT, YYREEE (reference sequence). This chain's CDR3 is CASRREGLGTQYF. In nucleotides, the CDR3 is TGTGCCAGCAGACGGGAGGGCCTCGGGACCCAGTACTTC.

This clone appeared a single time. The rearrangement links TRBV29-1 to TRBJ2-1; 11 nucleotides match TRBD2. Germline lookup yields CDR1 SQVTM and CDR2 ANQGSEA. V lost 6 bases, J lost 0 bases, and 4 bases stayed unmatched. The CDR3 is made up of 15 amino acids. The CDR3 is CSVFGLAGSYNEQFF. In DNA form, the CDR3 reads TGCAGCGTCTTCGGACTAGCGGGCTCCTACAATGAGCAGTTCTTC.